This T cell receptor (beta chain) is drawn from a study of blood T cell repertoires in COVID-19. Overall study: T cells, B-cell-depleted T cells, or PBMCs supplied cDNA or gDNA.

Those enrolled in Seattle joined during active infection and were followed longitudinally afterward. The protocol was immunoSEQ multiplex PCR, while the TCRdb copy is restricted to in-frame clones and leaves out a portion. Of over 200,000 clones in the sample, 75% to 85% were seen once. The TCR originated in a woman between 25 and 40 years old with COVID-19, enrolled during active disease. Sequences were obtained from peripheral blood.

CDR3 sequence: CATSLSGTNTDTQYF. The CDR3 nucleotides read TGTGCCACCTCCCTATCTGGGACAAACACAGATACGCAGTATTTT. The J gene is TRBJ2-3, the V gene TRBV10-3; D perhaps matches TRBD1 (6 bases). V was shortened by 10 bases and J by 2 bases, with 19 bases between the two germline ends. Germline values: CDR1 ENHRY, CDR2 SYGVKD. This CDR3 is built from 15 residues.